This T cell receptor beta chain was identified in a study of Ad26.COV2.S vaccination and SARS-CoV-2 variants. Method: immunoSEQ multiplex PCR; TCRdb's copy keeps in-frame clones and lacks some. The sample lists around 400,000 clones; about 89% were seen once. Treatment in this sample: some 20 received Ad26.COV2.S at low or high dose, single or two shots; about 5 received placebo; per-sample allocation not given. Sampling was performed 63 days after the first vaccine or placebo injection. This clone was recorded only once. Trimming cost V 3 bases and J 5 bases; bases outside gene matches: 8. The germline V gene has CDR1 MNHNS and CDR2 SASEGT. The CDR3 sequence is 15 residues long.

This receptor was identified in a person aged 18-65 years who received the Ad26.COV2.S COVID-19 vaccine or a placebo. The rearrangement joins TRBV6-1 to TRBJ2-7; 9 nucleotides match TRBD1. The sequences come from peripheral blood, collected in a trial of Ad26.COV2.S vaccine versus placebo. The chain's CDR3 is CASSESGQGRHEQYF. For the CDR3, the DNA is TGTGCCAGCAGTGAGTCTGGACAGGGGAGACACGAGCAGTACTTC.